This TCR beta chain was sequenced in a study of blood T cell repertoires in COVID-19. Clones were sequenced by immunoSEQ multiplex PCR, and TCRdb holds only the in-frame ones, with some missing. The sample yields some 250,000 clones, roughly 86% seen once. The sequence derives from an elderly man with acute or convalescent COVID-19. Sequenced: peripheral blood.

Here the CDR3 reads CASSFAENTEAFF. The DNA of the CDR3 is TGTGCCAGCAGTTTCGCAGAGAACACTGAAGCTTTCTTT. The chain is built from TRBV12-3 or TRBV12-4 and TRBJ1-1; no firm D call. V lost 3 bases and J 1 base, leaving 6 bases between the germline ends. The CDR3 covers 13 residues.